These T cell receptor beta chains were read from a single sample in a study of cytomegalovirus exposure and HLA in healthy donors. The protocol was immunoSEQ multiplex PCR, while the TCRdb copy is restricted to in-frame clones and leaves out a portion. The sample has 150,000 or so clones; 70% to 90% are singletons. The sample taken for sequencing was PBMCs. The receptors were sampled from a man between 50 and 59 years old in good health and CMV-seronegative. Each CDR3 is given with its conserved first and last residue. D genes are given only for firm matches. Size is omitted from some rows. Given values are once, few, many or a class for expanded clones.

.	TRBJ1-5	.	TRBV19	TGTGCCAGTAGTACAACTGGACTGTATAGCAATCAGCCCCAGCATTTT	CASSTTGLYSNQPQHF
.	TRBJ1-5	.	TRBV5-1	TGCGCCAGCAAGGCCGGAATGGCGGGCAATCAGCCCCAGCATTTT	CASKAGMAGNQPQHF
TRBD1	TRBJ2-3	.	TRBV10-1	TGCGCCAGCAGTCCGGGACAGGGCACAGATACGCAGTATTTT	CASSPGQGTDTQYF
.	TRBJ2-7	.	TRBV4-2	TGTGCCAGCAGCCAGGGAGACGGGGCCTACGAGCAGTACTTC	CASSQGDGAYEQYF
TRBD1	TRBJ1-6	.	TRBV2	TGTGCCAGCATCGGACAGGGAGAGCGCTCCTATAATTCACCCCTCCACTTT	CASIGQGERSYNSPLHF
TRBD2	TRBJ2-3	.	TRBV6-6	TGTGCCAGCAGCTCAAAGGGACTAGCCACAGATACGCAGTATTTT	CASSSKGLATDTQYF
.	TRBJ2-1	.	TRBV27	TGTGCCAGCAGCCTTAATGAGCGGTTTTATGAGCAGTTCTTC	CASSLNERFYEQFF
TRBD2	TRBJ2-1	.	TRBV19	TGTGCCACCCGATTCACTAGCGGGTCCTACAATGAGCAGTTCTTC	CATRFTSGSYNEQFF
TRBD1	TRBJ1-4	.	TRBV28	TGTGCCAGCAGCCGTACAGGGGGCTCTGAAAAACTGTTTTTT	CASSRTGGSEKLFF
TRBD1	TRBJ1-1	.	TRBV2	TGTGCCAGCAGTGAAGGGCTTCGACAGGGGGCCGGTGAAGCTTTCTTT	CASSEGLRQGAGEAFF
TRBD1	TRBJ1-4	.	TRBV6-1	TGTGCCAGCAGTGAAGCTCCCGGACAGGGAGGTGAAAAACTGTTTTTT	CASSEAPGQGGEKLFF
.	TRBJ1-2	.	TRBV5-6	TGTGCCAGCAGCTTGGATTCCGGGTATGGCGGCTACACCTTC	CASSLDSGYGGYTF
TRBD2	TRBJ2-3	.	TRBV15	TGTGCCACCTCGCGGGGGGGGACAGATACGCAGTATTTT	CATSRGGTDTQYF
.	TRBJ2-7	.	TRBV7-8	TGTGCCAGCAGCTTAGCGAGGGCATCCTACGAGCAGTACTTC	CASSLARASYEQYF
TRBD2	TRBJ2-3	.	TRBV6-1	TGTGCCAGCAGGACTAGCGGGGGGGCATCAGATACGCAGTATTTT	CASRTSGGASDTQYF
TRBD1	TRBJ1-2	.	TRBV27	TGTGCCAGCAGTTTATCCGCAGGGGGCTATGGCTACACCTTC	CASSLSAGGYGYTF
.	TRBJ2-7	.	TRBV7-9	TGTGCCAGCAGCCCTAGCTCCTACGAGCAGTACTTC	CASSPSSYEQYF
TRBD1	TRBJ2-2	.	TRBV27	TGTGCCAGCAGATGGGGACAGGGAGTGACCGGGGAGCTGTTTTTT	CASRWGQGVTGELFF
.	TRBJ1-2	.	TRBV7-9	TGTGCCAGCAGCTTAGATGGAGGCCCTGGCTACACCTTC	CASSLDGGPGYTF
.	TRBJ2-1	.	TRBV5-4	TGTGCCAGCAGCTTGGCCACGAGGGAAGAGAATGAGCAGTTCTTC	CASSLATREENEQFF
.	TRBJ2-7	.	TRBV6-1	TGTGCCAGCAGTGAACCTTGGGGCTTGGGCGAGCAGTACTTC	CASSEPWGLGEQYF
.	TRBJ1-4	.	TRBV9	TGTGCCAGCAGCCCCTCGGACAGACCGAATGAAAAACTGTTTTTT	CASSPSDRPNEKLFF
.	TRBJ1-2	.	TRBV11-2	TGTGCCAGCAGCTTACCGGGTTATGGCTACACCTTC	CASSLPGYGYTF
TRBD2	TRBJ2-1	.	TRBV7-2	TGTGCCAGCAGCCTAGCGGGGGGGGCGGGTGAGCAGTTCTTC	CASSLAGGAGEQFF
.	TRBJ2-3	few	TRBV19	TGTGCCAGTAGTATAGGGGGCAGGACAGATACGCAGTATTTT	CASSIGGRTDTQYF
TRBD1	TRBJ2-3	.	TRBV2	TGTGCCAGCAGTGAGGGGGACAGGGCGCAGTATTTT	CASSEGDRAQYF
TRBD2	TRBJ2-3	.	TRBV5-1	TGCGCCAGCAGCTTAAGCGGGGCTACTACAGATACGCAGTATTTT	CASSLSGATTDTQYF
TRBD2	TRBJ2-5	.	TRBV7-9	TGTGCCAGCAGCTTAACTAGCGGGGGGCCACAAGAGACCCAGTACTTC	CASSLTSGGPQETQYF
.	TRBJ2-5	.	TRBV19	TGTGCCAGTAGTAGGACTATCCAAGAGACCCAGTACTTC	CASSRTIQETQYF
TRBD1	TRBJ1-3	.	TRBV5-1	TGCGCCAGCAGCTTGGCCCTTACAGGGGGTGGAAACACCATATATTTT	CASSLALTGGGNTIYF
TRBD1	TRBJ1-2	.	TRBV4-2	TGTGCCAGCAGCTCCCCCGGGACAGGCAACTATGGCTACACCTTC	CASSSPGTGNYGYTF
TRBD2	TRBJ2-1	.	TRBV28	TGTGCCACCGGGAGGATAGGTTCCTACAATGAGCAGTTCTTC	CATGRIGSYNEQFF
TRBD1	TRBJ1-2	.	TRBV19	TGTGCCAGTAGTATAAGGAGGCCAGGGGGCTATGGCTACACCTTC	CASSIRRPGGYGYTF
TRBD1	TRBJ2-7	.	TRBV7-9	TGTGCCAGCAGCTTAACTTCAGGGGGAGACTCCTACGAGCAGTACTTC	CASSLTSGGDSYEQYF
.	TRBJ1-1	once	TRBV18	TGTGCCAGCACGTTACAGGGTGAGGGCACTGAAGCTTTCTTT	CASTLQGEGTEAFF
.	TRBJ1-2	.	TRBV19	TGTGCCAGTACCCGGGATCCTGACAACTATGGCTACACCTTC	CASTRDPDNYGYTF
.	TRBJ2-1	.	TRBV7-9	TGTGCCAGCAGCCGCGACAGCGAGCAGTTCTTC	CASSRDSEQFF
.	TRBJ2-1	.	TRBV25-1	TGTGCCAGCAGACTTTCCGGGACAACCAATGAGCAGTTCTTC	CASRLSGTTNEQFF
.	TRBJ2-2	.	TRBV21-1	TGTGCCAGCAGCAAAAGACCGCTCCCAGGAAAGCTGTTTTTT	CASSKRPLPGKLFF
.	TRBJ1-1	few	TRBV19	TGTGCCAGTAGTATGCACGGGTCAATGAACACTGAAGCTTTCTTT	CASSMHGSMNTEAFF
TRBD1	TRBJ1-4	.	TRBV4-2	TGTGCCAGCAGCCAATCGACCGGGACAGGGGATGAAAAACTGTTTTTT	CASSQSTGTGDEKLFF
TRBD1	TRBJ1-2	.	TRBV6-1	TGTGCCGCAGGACAGGTTGGGAGCTATGGCTACACCTTC	CAAGQVGSYGYTF
.	TRBJ2-6	.	TRBV5-4	TGTGCCAGCACCCGGGGGGCCGGGGACGGGGCCAACGTCCTGACTTTC	CASTRGAGDGANVLTF
.	TRBJ2-1	once	TRBV11-1	TGTGCCAGCAGCTTACTTAGCGCGGGACGGTACAATGAGCAGTTCTTC	CASSLLSAGRYNEQFF
TRBD1	TRBJ1-4	.	TRBV6-1	TGTGCCAGCCTCTTAGACAGGGCAACTAATGAAAAACTGTTTTTT	CASLLDRATNEKLFF
.	TRBJ2-3	.	TRBV7-8	TGTGCCAGCAGAAGAACACGGGGGTTCGGGCCAGATACGCAGTATTTT	CASRRTRGFGPDTQYF
.	TRBJ1-2	.	TRBV5-1	TGCGCCAGCAGCCCTCGCGGTCAGAGGTACACCTTC	CASSPRGQRYTF
TRBD1	TRBJ2-7	.	TRBV9	TGTGCCAGCAGCGTCGGACAGGGGGACGAGCAGTACTTC	CASSVGQGDEQYF
TRBD1	TRBJ2-7	.	TRBV5-1	TGCGCCAGCAGCTTAGGGACAGGTCCCTACGAGCAGTACTTC	CASSLGTGPYEQYF
.	TRBJ2-3	.	TRBV5-1	TGCGCCAGCTCGCCGACTCTGGCAGATACGCAGTATTTT	CASSPTLADTQYF
TRBD1	TRBJ1-6	.	TRBV19	TGTGCCAGTAGGGCGACAACAGGGGGCGAATCCTATAATTCACCCCTCCACTTT	CASRATTGGESYNSPLHF
.	TRBJ2-5	.	TRBV2	TGTGCCAGCACCCCCCTCCCCGGAGAGACCCAGTACTTC	CASTPLPGETQYF
TRBD1	TRBJ1-5	.	TRBV5-5	TGTGCCAGCAGTCGGGACAGGGAGGTTGGTCAGCCCCAGCATTTT	CASSRDREVGQPQHF
.	TRBJ1-5	.	TRBV27	TGTGCCAGCAGTTTAGGGGGGATCCCCAATCAGCCCCAGCATTTT	CASSLGGIPNQPQHF
.	TRBJ1-1	.	TRBV10-3	TGTGCCATCAGTGTGACAGAGAACACTGAAGCTTTCTTT	CAISVTENTEAFF
TRBD1	TRBJ1-5	few	TRBV2	TGTGCCAGCAGTACCGGGACAGGGGGCAATCAGCCCCAGCATTTT	CASSTGTGGNQPQHF
.	TRBJ2-7	few	TRBV2	TGTGCCAGCACTGAAGAGCTAGTAGGATTTTACGAGCAGTACTTC	CASTEELVGFYEQYF
TRBD1	TRBJ2-1	.	TRBV5-1	TGCGCCAGCAGCTGGGGGGACAGGAGAGACAATGAGCAGTTCTTC	CASSWGDRRDNEQFF
.	TRBJ2-7	.	TRBV30	TGTGCCTGGAGTGTACACAGGGTTTACGAGCAGTACTTC	CAWSVHRVYEQYF
.	TRBJ1-4	.	TRBV19	TGTGCCAGTAGTAACAGGGTTTCGGGGGAAAAACTGTTTTTT	CASSNRVSGEKLFF